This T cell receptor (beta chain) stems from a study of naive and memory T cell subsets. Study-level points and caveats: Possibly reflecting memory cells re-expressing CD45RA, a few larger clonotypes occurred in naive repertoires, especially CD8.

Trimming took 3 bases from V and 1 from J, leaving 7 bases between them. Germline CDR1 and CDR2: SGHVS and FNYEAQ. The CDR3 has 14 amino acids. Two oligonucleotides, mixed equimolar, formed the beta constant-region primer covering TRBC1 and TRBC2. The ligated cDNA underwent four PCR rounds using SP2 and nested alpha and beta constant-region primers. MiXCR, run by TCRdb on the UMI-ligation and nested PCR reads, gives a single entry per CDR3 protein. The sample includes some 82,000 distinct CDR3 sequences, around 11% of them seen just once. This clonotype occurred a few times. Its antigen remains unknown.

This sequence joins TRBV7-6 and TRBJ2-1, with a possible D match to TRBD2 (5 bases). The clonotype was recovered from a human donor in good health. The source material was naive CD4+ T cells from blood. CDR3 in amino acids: CASSFRGSYNEQFF. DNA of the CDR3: TGTGCCAGCAGCTTCCGGGGTTCCTACAATGAGCAGTTCTTC.